The 5 T cell receptor beta chains below come from one sample, sequenced in a study of T cell changes during pregnancy in multiple sclerosis. The repertoire was sequenced with immunoSEQ multiplex PCR; TCRdb's copy has only in-frame clones and lacks some. The repertoire holds about 77,000 clones, with about 92% as singletons. The sequencing here drew on peripheral blood, taken after pregnancy. Receptors were obtained from a female donor in good health, enrolled as a control in a pregnancy study.

J is TRBJ2-7 and V is TRBV18; perhaps TRBD1 as D (6 bases). The CDR3 contains 14 residues. With 1 base removed from V and 5 bases from J, the gap between germline ends came to 12 bases. Germline V gene data show CDR1 as KGHSH and CDR2 as LQKENI. In nucleotides, the CDR3 is TGTGCCAGCTCACCACGGACAGCTTCCGACGAGCAGTACTTC. Translated, it gives CASSPRTASDEQYF.

In DNA form, the CDR3 reads TGTGCCAGCAGCCAAGTAGGGAGGATCCTGGATGGCTACACCTTC. Translation: CASSQVGRILDGYTF. The chain recombines TRBV7-2 with TRBJ1-2; D ambiguous. Germline V lookup: CDR1 SGHTA, CDR2 FQGNSA. V was cut by 5 bases and J by 6 bases, with 19 bases left in between. The CDR3 loop spans 15 amino acids.

The rearrangement links TRBV2 to TRBJ2-5; 15 nucleotides agree with TRBD2. V lost 6 bases, J lost 2 bases, and 7 bases stayed unmatched. Germline V lookup: CDR1 SNHLY, CDR2 FYNNEI. CDR3 length: 17 residues. CDR3 nucleotides: TGTGCCAGCAGGACGGGACTAGCGGGGGGCCTACAAGAGACCCAGTACTTC. Protein: CASRTGLAGGLQETQYF.

The chain links TRBV27 to TRBJ1-6, with 7 positions matching TRBD1. The CDR3 length is 19 residues. Germline CDR1 reads MNHEY; CDR2 reads SMNVEV (reference sequence). J gave up 6 bases and V 2 bases, and 16 bases lay outside the gene matches. CDR3 DNA: TGTGCCAGCAGTTTACAAAGGGGGCGCGGAAATCTCCCTAATTCACCCCTCCACTTT. Protein: CASSLQRGRGNLPNSPLHF.

The rearrangement links TRBV7-3 to TRBJ2-2; tentatively, D is TRBD2 (5 bases). From germline, CDR1 is SGHTA and CDR2 FQGTGA. This CDR3 comprises 15 residues. V lost 5 bases and J 0 bases, leaving 10 bases between the germline ends. CDR3 protein: CASSPGLANTGELFF. The CDR3 DNA follows: TGTGCCAGCAGCCCCGGACTGGCGAACACCGGGGAGCTGTTTTTT.